Below, 20 T cell receptor beta chains from the same sample are listed, as sequenced in a study of blood T cell repertoires in COVID-19. Sequencing was performed with immunoSEQ multiplex PCR; in TCRdb, only in-frame clones are kept and a portion is missing. The table shows around 370,000 clones, with around 90% occurring only once. Sequenced material: peripheral blood. The receptors here all came from a man between 18 and 35 years old with active or convalescent COVID-19.

The rearrangement links TRBV2 to TRBJ2-5; 8 bases are a match to TRBD1. Germline V gene lookup returns CDR1 SNHLY and CDR2 FYNNEI. The CDR3 contains 15 residues. Trimming took 6 bases from V and 0 from J; bases not matched to a gene: 6. CDR3 residues: CASRGQGKYQETQYF. The CDR3 bases are TGTGCCAGCAGAGGACAGGGTAAATACCAAGAGACCCAGTACTTC. Drawing the rest from reference TRBV2 and TRBJ2-5, the complete variable domain is EPEVTQTPSHQVTQMGQEVILRCVPISNHLYFYWYRQILGQKVEFLVSFYNNEISEKSEIFDDQFSVERPDGSNFTLKIRSTKLEDSAMYFCASRGQGKYQETQYFGPGTRLLVL.

The J gene is TRBJ1-2, the V gene TRBV7-3; 11 bases are shared with TRBD1. Germline values: CDR1 SGHTA, CDR2 FQGTGA. Trimming at V came to 3 bases and at J to 7 bases, leaving 4 bases not matched to a gene. CDR3 size: 14 residues. The CDR3 loop is CASSFGQGAGGYTF. The CDR3 bases are TGTGCCAGCAGCTTTGGACAGGGGGCAGGTGGCTACACCTTC. The variable domain in full, completed from reference TRBV7-3 and TRBJ1-2, reads GAGVSQTPSNKVTEKGKYVELRCDPISGHTALYWYRQSLGQGPEFLIYFQGTGAADDSGLPNDRFFAVRPEGSVSTLKIQRTERGDSAVYLCASSFGQGAGGYTFGSGTRLTVV.

The rearrangement links TRBV15 to TRBJ2-3, with 7 bases identical to TRBD2. V trimming: 0 bases; J trimming: 0 bases; junction bases outside the gene matches: 18. Germline lookup yields CDR1 LNHNV and CDR2 YYDKDF (reference sequence). This CDR3 is 21 amino acids long. In DNA, the CDR3 is TGTGCCACCAGCAGAGACCCCCGAGTGGGAGGGCCACCACCTAGCACAGATACGCAGTATTTT. It is translated as CATSRDPRVGGPPPSTDTQYF.

About this clone itself: The sample carries other DNA sequences with the same CDR3. This chain links TRBV7-2 with TRBJ1-2; 10 bases line up with TRBD1. J was trimmed by 7 bases and V by 1 base; bases with no gene match: 0. Looked up from germline, CDR1 is SGHTA and CDR2 is FQGNSA. This CDR3 spans 13 amino acids. This CDR3 reads CASSLGTGGGYTF. DNA of the CDR3: TGTGCCAGCAGCTTAGGGACAGGGGGTGGCTACACCTTC.

The chain links TRBV7-3 to TRBJ2-2; 9 bases fit TRBD1. The trim removed 5 bases at V and 2 bases at J, leaving 6 bases unmatched. Germline CDR1 and CDR2: SGHTA and FQGTGA. The CDR3 extends over 16 amino acids. This CDR3 is CASSPWDRENTGELFF. For the CDR3, the DNA is TGTGCCAGCAGCCCCTGGGACAGGGAAAACACCGGGGAGCTGTTTTTT. Combining the CDR3 with reference TRBV7-3 and TRBJ2-2 gives the whole variable domain GAGVSQTPSNKVTEKGKYVELRCDPISGHTALYWYRQSLGQGPEFLIYFQGTGAADDSGLPNDRFFAVRPEGSVSTLKIQRTERGDSAVYLCASSPWDRENTGELFFGEGSRLTVL.

V usage is TRBV18 and J usage is TRBJ1-2, with D perhaps matching TRBD1 (5 bases). The germline CDR1 and CDR2 sequences are KGHSH and LQKENI. The CDR3 has 12 residues. Trimming pared 5 bases from V and 5 bases from J, leaving 9 bases between. CDR3 amino acids: CASSGGTYGYTF. The CDR3 DNA sequence: TGTGCCAGCTCAGGAGGGACTTATGGCTACACCTTC.

CDR3 bases: TGTGCCAGCAGCCCGGAAATACAGCGGAGTAATTCACCCCTCCACTTT. It specifies CASSPEIQRSNSPLHF. This chain uses TRBV5-6 with TRBJ1-6; D gene unclear. V gave up 4 bases and J gave up 6 bases, with 17 bases separating them. Germline V gene data show CDR1 as SGHDT and CDR2 as YYEEEE. CDR3 length: 16 residues. Looking up the rest from reference TRBV5-6 and TRBJ1-6 gives the full variable domain: DAGVTQSPTHLIKTRGQQVTLRCSPKSGHDTVSWYQQALGQGPQFIFQYYEEEERQRGNFPDRFSGHQFPNYSSELNVNALLLGDSALYLCASSPEIQRSNSPLHFGNGTRLTVT.

The rearrangement joins TRBV5-4 to TRBJ2-2, with 8 bases fitting TRBD2. The length of the CDR3 is 16 residues. After removal of 0 bases from V and 5 bases from J, the junction contained 6 bases not matched to a gene. Germline assignment: CDR1 SGHNT and CDR2 YYREEE (reference sequence). The CDR3 loop is CASSLGGLAGTGELFF. Here the CDR3 DNA reads TGTGCCAGCAGCTTGGGAGGGCTAGCGGGTACCGGGGAGCTGTTTTTT.

V gene TRBV28 combines with J gene TRBJ1-2; D perhaps matches TRBD1 (6 bases). V lost 2 bases and J 6 bases, leaving 10 bases between the germline ends. CDR1 and CDR2 (germline): MDHEN, SYDVKM. This CDR3 has 13 residues. The CDR3, as DNA: TGTGCCAGCAGTTTAAGGGACACTCATGGCTACACCTTC. This codes for CASSLRDTHGYTF.

The chain has TRBV27 and TRBJ2-7; tentative D call: TRBD1 (6 bases). The V gene lost 1 base and the J gene lost 3 bases, with 16 bases spanning the gap. Germline assignment: CDR1 MNHEY and CDR2 SMNVEV (reference sequence). This CDR3 has 16 residues. The CDR3 DNA reads TGTGCCAGCAGTTTATTCCCAAACAGGGCTTACTACGAGCAGTACTTC. It yields the protein CASSLFPNRAYYEQYF.

The genes are TRBV9 and TRBJ2-1, with 12 bases matching TRBD2. This CDR3 is 18 amino acids long. J was trimmed by 6 bases and V by 4 bases; bases with no gene match: 14. Germline V CDR1 and CDR2: SGDLS, YYNGEE. This CDR3 reads CASSYTPPSGGALNEQFF. Here the CDR3 DNA reads TGTGCCAGCAGCTATACCCCGCCTAGCGGGGGGGCCCTCAATGAGCAGTTCTTC.

Only a few counts were recorded for this clone. The genes are TRBV7-9 and TRBJ1-3; no reliable D call. Between the trimmed V and J ends, which lost 1 base and 5 bases, there was a span of 9 bases. Per the germline V gene, CDR1 is SEHNR and CDR2 is FQNEAQ (reference sequence). This CDR3 is built from 14 residues. This chain's CDR3 is CASSLGTVRNTIYF. In DNA, the CDR3 is TGTGCCAGCAGCTTAGGTACAGTTAGAAACACCATATATTTT.

The chain joins TRBV2 to TRBJ2-6; D might be TRBD2 (5 bases). With 3 bases removed from V and 0 bases from J, the gap between germline ends came to 15 bases. The germline CDR1 and CDR2 sequences are SNHLY and FYNNEI. This CDR3 has 18 residues. CDR3: CASSEGNGVPSGANVLTF. CDR3 DNA sequence: TGTGCCAGCAGTGAGGGGAACGGGGTCCCCTCTGGGGCCAACGTCCTGACTTTC.

This rearrangement joins TRBV10-3 to TRBJ1-1; TRBD1 aligns across 7 bases. The CDR3 totals 16 residues. The V and J ends lost 2 bases and 0 bases, in that order; junction bases with no gene match: 6. CDR1 and CDR2 from the germline V gene are ENHRY and SYGVKD. This CDR3 reads CAISEPRTGLNTEAFF. The CDR3 DNA sequence: TGTGCCATCAGTGAGCCTCGGACAGGACTGAACACTGAAGCTTTCTTT.

The chain uses TRBV6-6 and TRBJ1-2; D unclear. CDR3 length equals 15 residues. V shed 7 bases and J shed 4 bases, with 19 bases lying between them. Germline V gives CDR1 MNHNY, CDR2 SVGAGI (reference sequence). CDR3 loop: CASTSPGRAGYGYTF. CDR3 sequence (DNA): TGTGCCAGCACCTCGCCGGGGAGGGCCGGCTATGGCTACACCTTC.

V gene TRBV11-2 combines with J gene TRBJ1-1, with TRBD1 identical over 9 bases. V trimming: 3 bases; J trimming: 3 bases; junction bases outside the gene matches: 8. CDR1 is SGHAT and CDR2 is FQNNGV in the germline V gene. This CDR3 comprises 16 residues. This chain's CDR3 is CASSFGTGKGDTEAFF. The CDR3 bases are TGTGCCAGCAGCTTTGGGACAGGGAAAGGCGACACTGAAGCTTTCTTT.

The chain recombines TRBV11-2 with TRBJ1-3; D not certain. There are 16 residues in the CDR3. Germline V gene data show CDR1 as SGHAT and CDR2 as FQNNGV. Trimming stripped 5 bases from V and 0 bases from J, with 14 bases between. CDR3 sequence: CASSPDSTLSGNTIYF. The CDR3 DNA sequence: TGTGCCAGCAGCCCGGACTCCACCCTCTCTGGAAACACCATATATTTT.

In this sample, this clone turned up once. This rearrangement joins TRBV7-9 to TRBJ2-7; 8 bases are a match to TRBD1. The junction had 8 bases not matched to a gene; V was cut back by 5 bases and J by 2 bases. This CDR3 has 15 amino acids. From germline, CDR1 is SEHNR and CDR2 FQNEAQ (reference sequence). This CDR3 reads CASSPRTGITYEQYF. The DNA of the CDR3 is TGTGCCAGCAGCCCTAGGACAGGGATAACCTACGAGCAGTACTTC.

This chain links TRBV19 with TRBJ1-1; D is unresolved. This CDR3 has 12 amino acids. V lost 3 bases and J 8 bases, leaving 10 bases between the germline ends. Germline CDR1 LNHDA, CDR2 SQIVND (reference sequence). The DNA of the CDR3 is TGTGCCAGTAGTATGAGTCTACGGGAAGCTTTCTTT. Protein: CASSMSLREAFF.

J is TRBJ2-1 and V is TRBV7-3; the D is unclear. The CDR3 is 13 residues long. V was trimmed by 4 bases and J by 8 bases, leaving 12 bases between them. Per germline, CDR1 SGHTA and CDR2 FQGTGA. The chain's CDR3 is CASSSIGTDEQFF. CDR3 in DNA: TGTGCCAGCAGCTCGATTGGCACCGATGAGCAGTTCTTC.